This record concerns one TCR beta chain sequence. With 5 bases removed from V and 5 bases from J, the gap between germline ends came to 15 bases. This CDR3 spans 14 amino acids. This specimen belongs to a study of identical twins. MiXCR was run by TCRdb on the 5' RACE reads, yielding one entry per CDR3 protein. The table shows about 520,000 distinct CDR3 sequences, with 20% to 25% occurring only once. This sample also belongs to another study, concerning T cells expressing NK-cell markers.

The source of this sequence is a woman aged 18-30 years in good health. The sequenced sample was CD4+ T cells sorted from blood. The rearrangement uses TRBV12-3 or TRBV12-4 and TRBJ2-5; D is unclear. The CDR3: CASSLGRRRETQYF. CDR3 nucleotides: TGTGCCAGCAGTCTCGGACGGCGCCGGGAGACCCAGTACTTC.